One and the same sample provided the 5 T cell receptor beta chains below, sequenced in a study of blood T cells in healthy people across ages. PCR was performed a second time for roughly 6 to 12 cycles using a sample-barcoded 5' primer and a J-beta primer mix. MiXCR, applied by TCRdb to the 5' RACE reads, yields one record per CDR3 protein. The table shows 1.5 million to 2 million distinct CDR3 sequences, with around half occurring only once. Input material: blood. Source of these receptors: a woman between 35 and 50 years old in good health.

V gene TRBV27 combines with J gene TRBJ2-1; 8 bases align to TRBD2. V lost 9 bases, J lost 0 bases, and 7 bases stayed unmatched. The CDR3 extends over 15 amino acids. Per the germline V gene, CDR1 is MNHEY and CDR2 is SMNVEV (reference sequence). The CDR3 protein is CASNLAGSSYNEQFF. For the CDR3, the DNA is TGTGCCAGTAACTTAGCGGGGAGCTCCTACAATGAGCAGTTCTTC.

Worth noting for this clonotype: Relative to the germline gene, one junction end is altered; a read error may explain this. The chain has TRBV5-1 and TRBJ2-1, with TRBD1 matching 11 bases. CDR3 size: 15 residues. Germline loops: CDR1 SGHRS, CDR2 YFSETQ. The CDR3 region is CVSSLGGTGGNEQFF. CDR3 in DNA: TGCGTCAGCAGCTTGGGCGGGACAGGGGGCAATGAGCAGTTCTTC.

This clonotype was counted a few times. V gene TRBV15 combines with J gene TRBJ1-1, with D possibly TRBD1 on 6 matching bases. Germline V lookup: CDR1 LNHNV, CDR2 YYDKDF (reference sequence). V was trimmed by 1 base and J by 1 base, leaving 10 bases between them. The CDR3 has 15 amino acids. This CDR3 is CATSRGLGGNTEAFF. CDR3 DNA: TGTGCCACCAGCAGAGGTTTAGGGGGGAACACTGAAGCTTTCTTT.

The CDR3 loop is CSAGVGQGYEQYF. The DNA for the CDR3 is TGCAGTGCTGGGGTGGGTCAGGGGTACGAGCAGTACTTC. This rearrangement joins TRBV20-1 to TRBJ2-7; perhaps TRBD1 as D (6 bases). Trimming took 5 bases from V and 4 from J, leaving 15 bases between them. Germline CDR1 reads DFQATT; CDR2 reads SNEGSKA (reference sequence). The CDR3 has 13 amino acids.

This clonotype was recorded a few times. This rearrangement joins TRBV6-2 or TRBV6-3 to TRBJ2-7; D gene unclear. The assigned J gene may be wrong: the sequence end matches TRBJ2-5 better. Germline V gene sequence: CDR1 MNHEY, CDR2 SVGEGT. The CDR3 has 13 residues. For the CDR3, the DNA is TGTGCCAGCAGTTTCCGACGACCAGGGACCCAGTACTTC. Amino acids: CASSFRRPGTQYF.